This T cell receptor (beta chain) emerged from a study of regulatory T cells in long-lasting Graves disease. Study as a whole: Those with persistent Graves' disease had received antithyroid drugs for over 5 years with positive TSH receptor antibodies. Broader study findings: The study found TRBV28, TRBJ1-2 and TRBJ2-5 favored in persistent disease.

Sequencing libraries for TCR beta were prepared with iRepertoire HTBI primers and Arm-PCR of CDR3 regions. Per the original data handling: The samples included 60 to 65 TRBV and some 14 TRBJ segments. TCRdb used MiXCR to reprocess the multiplex PCR reads, holding one entry per CDR3 protein. These V and J calls derive from TCRdb rather than the authors' analysis. The repertoire has more than 300,000 distinct CDR3 sequences, 20% to 25% of them found once; the top ten carry 25% to 30%. This CDR3 comprises 15 residues. Trimming cost V 4 bases and J 6 bases, with 19 bases left between them. Germline lookup yields CDR1 SGHRS and CDR2 YFSETQ. Specified time point: persistent/refractory GD, antithyroid drugs over 5 years with positive TRAb. Scientists built the TCR library using RNA that was extracted from PBMCs. Patients of an endocrinology department in Xi'an, China, were included. Concerning this clonotype itself: Its antigen is unknown.

V and J are TRBV5-1 and TRBJ1-1; weak D call: TRBD1 (6 bases). Material: peripheral blood mononuclear cells (PBMCs), obtained when the disease was refractory, from a patient treated with antithyroid drugs. The TCR sequence derives from a woman between 35 and 50 years old with Graves disease. This CDR3 is CASSLLGRGESEAFF. CDR3 DNA: TGCGCCAGCAGCCTGTTAGGGAGGGGGGAGTCTGAAGCTTTCTTT.